The source of this TCR beta chain is a study of T cell changes during pregnancy in multiple sclerosis. Data came from immunoSEQ multiplex PCR; TCRdb stores just in-frame clones and leaves some out. Counted here are 35,000 to 45,000 clones, 88% occurring once; the ten biggest clones make up approximately 4%. This clone appeared a single time. Per germline, CDR1 LNHNV and CDR2 YYDKDF (reference sequence). The CDR3 runs to 16 residues. After removal of 5 bases from V and 1 base from J, the junction contained 11 bases not matched to a gene. The sequenced sample was CD8+ T cells from peripheral blood mononuclear cells, obtained in the first trimester of pregnancy. The chain has TRBV15 and TRBJ2-7; TRBD1 matches 7 bases. This TCR came from a female donor with multiple sclerosis, enrolled in a pregnancy study. The CDR3 sequence is CATSEGVGTESYEQYF. The CDR3 DNA follows: TGTGCCACCAGCGAGGGTGTCGGGACAGAATCCTACGAGCAGTACTTC.